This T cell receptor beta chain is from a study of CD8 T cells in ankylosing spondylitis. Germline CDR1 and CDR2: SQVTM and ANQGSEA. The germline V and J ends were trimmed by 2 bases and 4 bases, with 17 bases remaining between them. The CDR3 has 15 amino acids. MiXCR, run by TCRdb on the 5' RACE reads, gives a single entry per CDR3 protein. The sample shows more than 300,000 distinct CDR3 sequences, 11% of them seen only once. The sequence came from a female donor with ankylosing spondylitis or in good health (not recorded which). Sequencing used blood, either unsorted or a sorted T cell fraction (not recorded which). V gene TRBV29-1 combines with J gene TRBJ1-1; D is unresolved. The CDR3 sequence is CSVEQRVSKGTEAFF. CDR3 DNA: TGCAGCGTTGAACAGAGGGTTTCAAAGGGCACTGAAGCTTTCTTT.